This T cell receptor beta chain was captured in a study of T cell repertoires in cytomegalovirus infection (dated by TCRdb to between 2018 and 2020). Context from the whole study: Recently identified HLA-C-restricted CMV epitopes, whose presentation resists viral immunomodulation, were targeted by peptide stimulations together with well-studied HLA-B-restricted epitopes. The HLA type of each donor mattered for the analysis, because public TCR beta signatures pointed to carriage of CMV infection along with the matching HLA type.

The sample's treatment or condition label, decoded: in vitro stimulation with specific CMV peptide epitopes to enrich CMV-specific T cells. Broader findings and caveats from the paper: Carriers of CMV infection plus the relevant HLA type were discriminated by the cumulative frequency of public TCR beta family members in the study cohort and in an independent roughly 340-donor cohort. The ex vivo response was dominated by HLA-C-restricted CMV-specific TCR beta clonotypes, which also provided the single most frequent clonotype in two of eight donors.

Data came from an Illumina HiSeq 1500. TCRdb ran its own pipeline on the public reads, namely fastp trimming at Q25 and MiXCR clone calling, and kept in-frame beta chains. Rows are combined by CDR3 protein, so each entry shows the most common genes and DNA. For this sample there are about 63,000 distinct CDR3 sequences; roughly 21% appear just once. The ten biggest clones cover roughly 73% of the sample. To note about this clonotype: Its target antigen remains unknown. The input lacks base qualities; no much larger clone sits a single base away.

CDR1 and CDR2 (MNHEY, SVGEGT) derive from the germline V gene. For this chain, trimming is 2 bases at the V end and 4 bases at the J end, and the number of junction bases without a gene match is 11. Spanning cysteine to phenylalanine, the CDR3 consists of 17 amino acids. Only the CDR3 DNA stays, 51 bases, in frame from base 1. Recombination joined TRBV6-2 or TRBV6-3 with TRBJ2-1; 7 bases in the junction line up with TRBD2. The material sequenced was CD8+ T cells from cultured PBMCs, taken from culture after CMV antigen stimulation. This clonotype originated in a human donor in good health (CMV status not recorded). Some clones in this sample may be carry-over from other donors' samples. DNA sequence: TGTGCCAGCAGTTACAATTTAGGGAGCGGGGTGTACAATGAGCAGTTCTTC. It translates as CASSYNLGSGVYNEQFF.